One and the same sample provided the 2 T cell receptor beta chains below, sequenced in a study of blood T cell repertoires in COVID-19. Profiling relied on immunoSEQ multiplex PCR, and the TCRdb table lists in-frame clones only, not all of them. The sample has about 220,000 clones; 83% are singletons. Sequencing was carried out using peripheral blood. These receptors all stem from a woman aged 35 to 49 with active or convalescent COVID-19.

V usage is TRBV5-1 and J usage is TRBJ2-5, with 8 bases that match TRBD2. V was pared by 4 bases and J by 2 bases, with 13 bases of the junction left unmatched. The CDR3 consists of 17 residues. The germline gives CDR1 SGHRS, CDR2 YFSETQ. CDR3 amino acids: CASSPILLADNQETQYF. CDR3 nucleotides: TGCGCCAGCAGCCCGATCCTACTAGCGGACAATCAAGAGACCCAGTACTTC.

The rearrangement joins TRBV19 to TRBJ1-4, with 8 positions matching TRBD1. Per germline, CDR1 LNHDA and CDR2 SQIVND (reference sequence). V gave up 4 bases and J gave up 8 bases; unmatched junction bases: 9. This CDR3 comprises 15 residues. This CDR3 reads CASSRQGRAGEKLFF. For the CDR3, the DNA is TGTGCCAGTAGTAGACAGGGGCGCGCGGGGGAAAAACTGTTTTTT.